This TCR beta chain originates from a study of CXCR3-negative and CXCR3-positive naive CD8 T cells. Study-level background: There were 120 million to 150 million TRB reads altogether, and each library had about 1.5 +/- 0.3 million of them.

Comment on this clonotype: Its target is unknown.

Triplicate sorting captured 300,000 cells each from every CD8+ T cell subset. UMI-tagged TRB cDNA libraries were built via 5' RACE. For each CDR3 protein, TCRdb gives one entry from its re-call of the 5' RACE reads, without DNA. This table lists around 150,000 distinct CDR3 sequences. From germline, CDR1 is LGHNA and CDR2 YSLEER. The length of the CDR3 is 15 residues. Study-level findings and limits: Compared with CXCR3-negative naive cells, CXCR3-positive naive cells showed more hydrophobic TRB CDR3s. The study found that naive CXCR3-negative and CXCR3-positive cells shared TRBV-TRBJ usage, while memory cells differed. Memory CD8+ T cell repertoires were far less diverse than both naive subsets.

The TCR comes from a human donor in good health. Some clones in this sample may be carry-over from other donors' samples. The V gene is TRBV4-3, the J gene TRBJ2-7; TCRdb picks TRBD2, but there is no DNA to check that call. The sample comprised naive CXCR3+ CD8+ T cells from blood. Subset: CD45RO-CCR7+CD27+CD95- naive CD8+ T cells expressing CXCR3 (TNR3+). This CDR3 is CASSQVAGVHYEQYF.